This TCR beta chain was documented in a study of shared clonotypes between healthy human individuals. Repertoires were generated with immunoSEQ multiplex PCR, while TCRdb's copy carries only in-frame clones and drops some. The sample shows about 1 million clones, around 74% of them seen only once. Study-wide results and caveats: Around 5.3% of naive CD4 clonotypes were shared across several donors. On the whole, naive subsets had larger estimated richness than memory subsets had.

Negatively enriched CD4+ T cells were divided by CD45RA into naive and memory. This CDR3 contains 15 residues. The germline V and J ends were trimmed by 6 bases and 1 base, with 15 bases remaining between them. Germline assignment: CDR1 MNHEY and CDR2 SMNVEV (reference sequence). Notes on this clone: No antigen is known for it.

This receptor was taken from a man aged 18-30 years in good health. Sequencing was done on a sample of memory CD4+ T cells sorted from blood. Sample subset: CD45RA-negative fraction. The rearrangement links TRBV27 to TRBJ2-5, with D maybe TRBD2 (5 bases). CDR3 sequence reads: CASRPIGESQETQYF. The CDR3 region has the DNA TGTGCCAGCAGACCCATCGGGGAGAGCCAAGAGACCCAGTACTTC.